Shown below are 16 T cell receptor beta chains from a single sample sequenced in a study of blood T cell repertoires in COVID-19. TCRdb keeps only in-frame clones here, not all; method: immunoSEQ multiplex PCR. The sample shows about 200,000 clones, roughly 90% of them seen only once. The sequencing sample was made of PBMCs or T cells enriched from blood (not recorded which). The receptor set was obtained from a woman between 18 and 29 years old who had recovered from COVID-19.

The CDR3 bases are TGTGCCAGCAGCGTCAGTAGCGGGGGGTCCTACAATGAGCAGTTCTTC. Its translation: CASSVSSGGSYNEQFF. The chain links TRBV9 to TRBJ2-1; 10 positions agree with TRBD2. The CDR3 is 16 residues long. J was trimmed by 1 base and V by 2 bases; bases with no gene match: 3. Germline V lookup: CDR1 SGDLS, CDR2 YYNGEE. Using reference TRBV9 and TRBJ2-1 for the parts outside the CDR3, the full variable domain is DSGVTQTPKHLITATGQRVTLRCSPRSGDLSVYWYQQSLDQGLQFLIQYYNGEERAKGNILERFSAQQFPDLHSELNLSSLELGDSALYFCASSVSSGGSYNEQFFGPGTRLTVL.

V and J are TRBV6-5 and TRBJ1-2; unclear D gene. V was shortened by 0 bases and J by 3 bases, with 8 bases between the two germline ends. The CDR3 has 14 amino acids. Germline V CDR1 and CDR2: MNHEY, SVGAGI. CDR3 sequence reads: CASSYSSGDYGYTF. CDR3 coding DNA: TGTGCCAGCAGTTACTCGAGCGGGGACTATGGCTACACCTTC.

The J gene is TRBJ1-1, the V gene TRBV10-3; D remains unclear. Germline V lookup: CDR1 ENHRY, CDR2 SYGVKD. V gave up 4 bases and J gave up 4 bases, with 25 bases separating them. The CDR3 spans 18 residues. CDR3 region: CAISVIPSPHTLGTEAFF. The DNA of the CDR3 is TGTGCCATCAGTGTAATCCCCTCCCCCCACACACTAGGCACTGAAGCTTTCTTT.

This clone was counted a single time. The CDR3 DNA reads TGCAGCGTTCAGCGCGGTCCCTCCAACTATGGCTACACCTTC. The encoded protein is CSVQRGPSNYGYTF. The chain is built from TRBV29-1 and TRBJ1-2; D is unclear. The length of the CDR3 is 14 residues. V lost 5 bases and J 2 bases, leaving 15 bases between the germline ends. Germline V CDR1 and CDR2: SQVTM, ANQGSEA.

V is TRBV5-4 and J is TRBJ2-2; D might be TRBD2 (5 bases). The CDR3 covers 14 residues. In germline, CDR1 is SGHNT, CDR2 YYREEE (reference sequence). Trimming removed 4 bases at V and 5 bases at J, with 12 bases between. The CDR3 DNA is TGTGCCAGCAGCCCTCGGACGGGAACCGGGGAGCTGTTTTTT. It specifies CASSPRTGTGELFF.

The chain employs TRBV4-2 and TRBJ1-4; 8 nucleotides align to TRBD1. Looked up from germline, CDR1 is LGHNA and CDR2 is YNFKEQ. V trimming: 4 bases; J trimming: 0 bases; junction bases outside the gene matches: 7. The CDR3 consists of 17 residues. The CDR3 protein is CASSPRTGLTTNEKLFF. CDR3 bases: TGTGCCAGCAGCCCTCGGACAGGGCTAACAACTAATGAAAAACTGTTTTTT.

The chain employs TRBV6-5 and TRBJ1-6; 10 nucleotides match TRBD1. Per germline, CDR1 MNHEY and CDR2 SVGAGI. V was clipped by 6 bases and J by 9 bases; unmatched bases: 8. This CDR3 is built from 15 residues. CDR3 sequence reads: CASSNDRGRGSPLHF. CDR3 bases: TGTGCCAGCAGCAATGACAGGGGGCGAGGTTCACCCCTCCACTTT.

This chain's CDR3 is CASSMDRENTEAFF. CDR3 bases: TGTGCCAGCAGTATGGACAGGGAGAACACTGAAGCTTTCTTT. This chain links TRBV6-4 with TRBJ1-1; 8 bases map to TRBD1. Germline V gene lookup returns CDR1 MRHNA and CDR2 SNTAGT. The junction had 3 bases not matched to a gene; V was cut back by 5 bases and J by 1 base. CDR3 size: 14 residues.

The chain recombines TRBV6-5 with TRBJ1-1, with TRBD1 matching 8 bases. Germline assignment: CDR1 MNHEY and CDR2 SVGAGI. V lost 7 bases, J lost 4 bases, and 8 bases stayed unmatched. CDR3 length: 14 amino acids. In nucleotides, the CDR3 is TGTGCCAGCAACCTCAGGGGGCGGGCCACTGAAGCTTTCTTT. It encodes CASNLRGRATEAFF.

The chain has TRBV21-1 and TRBJ2-7; the table assigns TRBD2, which was not confirmed against the DNA. TRBV21-1 is an annotated pseudogene. There are 17 residues in the CDR3. In nucleotides, the CDR3 is TGTGCCAGCAGCAAAGCAGGGACGGCCCGGGGGTACTACGAGCAGTACTTC. The encoded protein is CASSKAGTARGYYEQYF.

J is TRBJ2-5 and V is TRBV9, with 10 bases identical to TRBD2. The CDR3 is 16 amino acids. V dropped 0 bases and J dropped 9; count of bases not matched to a gene: 11. CDR1 and CDR2 from the germline V gene are SGDLS and YYNGEE. CDR3 in DNA: TGTGCCAGCAGCGTAGTTCCAGCGGGGGGGAATGAGGCCCAGTACTTC. Protein sequence: CASSVVPAGGNEAQYF. The complete variable domain, with remaining parts taken from reference TRBV9 and TRBJ2-5, reads DSGVTQTPKHLITATGQRVTLRCSPRSGDLSVYWYQQSLDQGLQFLIQYYNGEERAKGNILERFSAQQFPDLHSELNLSSLELGDSALYFCASSVVPAGGNEAQYFGPGTRLLVL.

V is TRBV12-3 or TRBV12-4 and J is TRBJ2-1; D may be TRBD1 (5 bases). CDR3 length equals 13 residues. Trimming stripped 3 bases from V and 2 bases from J, with 5 bases between. CDR3 DNA: TGTGCCAGCAGTTTGGACACCTACAATGAGCAGTTCTTC. Translation gives CASSLDTYNEQFF.

This chain uses TRBV5-6 with TRBJ2-1, with 9 bases that match TRBD2. Trimming cost V 0 bases and J 7 bases; bases outside gene matches: 8. This CDR3 contains 16 residues. Germline values: CDR1 SGHDT, CDR2 YYEEEE. CDR3 nucleotide sequence: TGTGCCAGCAGCTTGGGAGGCGGGGGGGCCAGGAATGAGCAGTTCTTC. Its protein product is CASSLGGGGARNEQFF.

The V gene is TRBV18, the J gene TRBJ2-5; TRBD2 aligns across 13 bases. In germline, CDR1 is KGHSH, CDR2 LQKENI. CDR3 length: 15 amino acids. Losses at the gene ends were 5 bases for V and 4 bases for J; bases not matched to a gene: 4. The CDR3 here is CASSTGLAGTETQYF. The CDR3 DNA follows: TGTGCCAGCTCAACGGGACTAGCGGGGACAGAGACCCAGTACTTC.

The CDR3 region is CASSVASLAGNTGELFF. For the CDR3, the DNA is TGTGCCAGCAGCGTAGCCTCACTAGCGGGGAACACCGGGGAGCTGTTTTTT. The rearrangement links TRBV9 to TRBJ2-2, with TRBD2 matching 9 bases. From germline, CDR1 is SGDLS and CDR2 YYNGEE. V shed 0 bases and J 1 base; nucleotides not matched to a gene: 4. The CDR3 covers 17 residues.

The J gene is TRBJ2-3, the V gene TRBV5-5; D is uncertain. V was trimmed by 1 base and J by 2 bases, leaving 8 bases between them. Germline loops: CDR1 SGHKS, CDR2 YYEKEE (reference sequence). CDR3 size: 14 residues. CDR3 residues: CASSLYQNTDTQYF. The CDR3 nucleotides are TGTGCCAGCAGCTTGTACCAGAACACAGATACGCAGTATTTT.